This T cell receptor (beta chain) was identified in a study of blood T cell repertoires in COVID-19. Sequencing used immunoSEQ multiplex PCR; TCRdb keeps in-frame clones, though not all of them. This sample has 250,000 or so clones, with about 80% found just once. The CDR3 is made up of 16 amino acids. Trimming removed 0 bases from V and 5 bases from J; junction bases left unmatched: 7. CDR1 and CDR2 from the germline V gene are SGDLS and YYNGEE. In its sample, this clone was seen many times. Sequencing was performed on peripheral blood. J is TRBJ2-3 and V is TRBV9; 9 positions match TRBD2. This TCR derives from a woman at least 80 years old with acute or convalescent COVID-19. The CDR3 protein is CASSVGGGGAIDTQYF. DNA for the CDR3: TGTGCCAGCAGCGTAGGAGGCGGGGGGGCTATAGATACGCAGTATTTT.